These 32 T cell receptor beta chains share one sample of origin, sequenced in a study of blood T cells in healthy people across ages. The second PCR ran roughly 6 to 11 cycles with a sample-barcoded 5' primer and J-beta primers. TCRdb reanalysed the 5' RACE reads using MiXCR and keeps one entry per CDR3 protein. The sample shows 700,000 or so distinct CDR3 sequences, about a fifth of them seen only once. Material for sequencing was blood. These receptors were taken from a man in his 70s in good health.

The sample holds a few counts of this clonotype. At one end, the junction sequence differs from germline, possibly due to a read error. The rearrangement uses TRBV24-1 and TRBJ2-1, with TRBD2 matching 11 bases. CDR1 is KGHDR, CDR2 SFDVKD, per germline. The CDR3 runs 18 residues. The CDR3 bases are TGTGCCACCAGTGACCCGGGACTAGCGGACAGCTCCTACAATGAGCAGCTCTTC. Encoded protein: CATSDPGLADSSYNEQLF.

The chain is built from TRBV29-1 and TRBJ2-5; 8 bases match TRBD1. V dropped 7 bases and J dropped 5; count of bases not matched to a gene: 6. There are 12 residues in the CDR3. The germline gives CDR1 SQVTM, CDR2 ANQGSEA. CDR3 DNA: TGCAGCGGCTGGACAGGGACGGAGACCCAGTACTTC. It is translated as CSGWTGTETQYF.

This clonotype was seen once. This sequence joins TRBV29-1 and TRBJ2-2, with D possibly TRBD2 on 7 matching bases. V dropped 5 bases and J dropped 4 bases, with 8 bases sitting between them. CDR3 length: 12 amino acids. Germline V gene data show CDR1 as SQVTM and CDR2 as ANQGSEA. CDR3 in amino acids: CSVRGGTGELFF. CDR3 DNA sequence: TGCAGCGTTAGGGGGGGCACCGGGGAGCTGTTTTTT.

The sample holds a few counts of this clonotype. The chain couples TRBV6-5 to TRBJ2-3, with D maybe TRBD2 (5 bases). Germline lookup yields CDR1 MNHEY and CDR2 SVGAGI. V lost 6 bases to trimming and J lost 2 bases, with 15 bases between them. There are 15 residues in the CDR3. The CDR3 region has the DNA TGTGCCAGCAGCCTTCAATGGAGGCTCACAGATACGCAGTATTTT. Its translation is CASSLQWRLTDTQYF.

This chain joins TRBV27 and TRBJ2-3, with 7 bases aligning to TRBD1. This CDR3 spans 14 amino acids. The germline V gene has CDR1 MNHEY and CDR2 SMNVEV (reference sequence). After removal of 3 bases from V and 5 bases from J, the junction contained 5 bases not matched to a gene. CDR3 nucleotide sequence: TGTGCCAGCAGTTTCGACAGGGATTTAGATACGCAGTATTTT. It yields the protein CASSFDRDLDTQYF.

This clonotype appeared a few times. The chain uses TRBV3-1 and TRBJ2-3, with TRBD2 matching 9 bases. V dropped 5 bases and J dropped 4; count of bases not matched to a gene: 4. CDR1 is LGHDT and CDR2 is YNNKEL in the germline V gene (reference sequence). The CDR3 length is 14 residues. The CDR3 sequence is CASSVRLAADTQYF. For the CDR3, the DNA is TGTGCCAGCAGCGTCAGACTAGCGGCAGATACGCAGTATTTT.

The sample holds a few counts of this clonotype. V and J are TRBV7-9 and TRBJ1-1; D is unclear. CDR1 SEHNR and CDR2 FQNEAQ come from the germline V gene (reference sequence). Trimming stripped 5 bases from V and 1 base from J, with 14 bases between. The CDR3 covers 15 residues. DNA for the CDR3: TGTGCCAGCAGCCGTTCAATGGGGAGGAACACTGAAGCTTTCTTT. It encodes CASSRSMGRNTEAFF.

The chain employs TRBV4-3 and TRBJ2-5; TRBD1 is a possible D gene (6 bases). The DNA end is more similar to TRBJ2-7, so the J call may be wrong. There are 17 residues in the CDR3. Germline lookup yields CDR1 LGHNA and CDR2 YSLEER. CDR3 sequence reads: CASSHPRTRDIVYEQYV. Written as DNA, the CDR3 is TGCGCCAGCAGCCACCCCCGGACCCGGGACATAGTATACGAGCAGTACGTC.

In its sample, this clonotype was seen many times. The chain recombines TRBV27 with TRBJ1-5; D gene ambiguous. V lost 8 bases and J lost 7, with 3 bases in between. The CDR3 covers 9 residues. Germline lookup yields CDR1 MNHEY and CDR2 SMNVEV (reference sequence). The CDR3 bases are TGTGCCAGCGGACAGCCCCAGCATTTT. Translation gives CASGQPQHF.

Only a few counts were recorded for this clonotype. This sequence joins TRBV29-1 and TRBJ2-3; D is perhaps TRBD2 (6 bases). V was clipped by 2 bases and J by 2 bases, with 17 bases between them. The CDR3 is 16 residues long. The germline V gene encodes CDR1 SQVTM and CDR2 ANQGSEA. The CDR3 coding sequence is TGCAGCGTTGAACCGACGGGACTGTTCTACACAGATACGCAGTATTTT. This encodes CSVEPTGLFYTDTQYF.

The chain has TRBV6-6 and TRBJ2-5, with 12 bases lining up with TRBD2. The CDR3 has 17 amino acids. J lost 2 bases, V lost 2 bases, and 6 bases had no gene match. In germline, CDR1 is MNHNY, CDR2 SVGAGI (reference sequence). CDR3 sequence: CASSYGLAGGGQETQYF. In DNA form, the CDR3 reads TGTGCCAGCAGTTACGGGCTAGCGGGAGGGGGGCAAGAGACCCAGTACTTC.

The chain couples TRBV6-5 to TRBJ1-5; possible D gene TRBD1, 6 bases. CDR1 MNHEY and CDR2 SVGAGI come from the germline V gene. V lost 4 bases to trimming and J lost 3 bases, with 13 bases between them. This CDR3 comprises 15 residues. The CDR3 DNA sequence: TGTGCCAGCAGTTCCACGGACAGACACAATCAGCCCCAGCATTTT. Its translation: CASSSTDRHNQPQHF.

This clonotype was recorded a few times. This rearrangement joins TRBV7-2 to TRBJ1-1; TRBD1 might be the D (5 bases). The V end lost 3 bases, the J end lost 1 base, and 15 bases lay between the germline ends. Germline V gene data show CDR1 as SGHTA and CDR2 as FQGNSA. The CDR3 extends over 16 amino acids. The CDR3 protein is CASSLNDRIPNTEAFF. The CDR3 bases are TGTGCCAGCAGCTTGAATGACAGAATTCCGAACACTGAAGCTTTCTTT.

This clonotype was seen just once. The chain has TRBV12-3 or TRBV12-4 and TRBJ2-1; 10 bases are shared with TRBD2. The V gene end was trimmed by 3 bases and the J gene end by 7 bases; junction bases not matched to a gene: 9. The CDR3 contains 16 residues. CDR3 DNA sequence: TGTGCCAGCAGTTTGGGGACTAGCGCGCTTCAGAATGAGCAGTTCTTC. Translated, it gives CASSLGTSALQNEQFF.

The rearrangement joins TRBV7-9 to TRBJ2-1; D is possibly TRBD2 (5 bases). V lost 1 base to trimming and J lost 0 bases, with 13 bases between them. Germline values: CDR1 SEHNR, CDR2 FQNEAQ (reference sequence). There are 17 residues in the CDR3. The CDR3 coding sequence is TGTGCCAGCAGCTTAGTAGGGCTAGCAAGCTCCTACAATGAGCAGTTCTTC. As protein: CASSLVGLASSYNEQFF.

This clonotype was observed a few times. The rearrangement joins TRBV27 to TRBJ1-1; D perhaps matches TRBD1 (5 bases). Germline V CDR1 and CDR2: MNHEY, SMNVEV (reference sequence). Trimming left V 5 bases short and J 0 bases short, with 19 bases between. The CDR3 runs 17 residues. CDR3: CASSPLRGSLMNTEAFF. The DNA of the CDR3 is TGTGCCAGCAGTCCTCTGCGGGGCAGCCTAATGAACACTGAAGCTTTCTTT.

This rearrangement joins TRBV7-8 to TRBJ2-4; 8 positions agree with TRBD2. This CDR3 has 17 residues. V shed 0 bases and J 0 bases; nucleotides not matched to a gene: 4. Germline V lookup: CDR1 SGHVS, CDR2 FQNEAQ. The CDR3 sequence is CASSLARGVVAKNIQYF. The CDR3 region has the DNA TGTGCCAGCAGCTTAGCGCGGGGGGTTGTAGCCAAAAACATTCAGTACTTC. Drawing the rest from reference TRBV7-8 and TRBJ2-4, the complete variable domain is GAGVSQSPRYKVAKRGQDVALRCDPISGHVSLFWYQQALGQGPEFLTYFQNEAQLDKSGLPSDRFFAERPEGSVSTLKIQRTQQEDSAVYLCASSLARGVVAKNIQYFGAGTRLSVL.

This clonotype was seen a handful of times. V is TRBV2 and J is TRBJ2-4; D possibly uses TRBD1 or TRBD2 (5 bases each). Germline V CDR1 and CDR2: SNHLY, FYNNEI. V was clipped by 7 bases and J by 0 bases, with 13 bases between them. There are 15 residues in the CDR3. In DNA, the CDR3 is TGTGCCAGCAAAGGGGACCGCACAGCCAAAAACATTCAGTACTTC. This gives the protein CASKGDRTAKNIQYF. The complete variable domain, with remaining parts taken from reference TRBV2 and TRBJ2-4, reads EPEVTQTPSHQVTQMGQEVILRCVPISNHLYFYWYRQILGQKVEFLVSFYNNEISEKSEIFDDQFSVERPDGSNFTLKIRSTKLEDSAMYFCASKGDRTAKNIQYFGAGTRLSVL.

V gene TRBV20-1 combines with J gene TRBJ1-4; possibly TRBD1 for D (6 bases). This CDR3 spans 15 amino acids. Germline lookup yields CDR1 DFQATT and CDR2 SNEGSKA (reference sequence). Trimming stripped 8 bases from V and 3 bases from J, with 19 bases between. CDR3 DNA sequence: TGCAGTTCCTCCGAGGAGGCAGGGGCTAATGAAAAACTGTTTTTT. Residues: CSSSEEAGANEKLFF.

This clonotype was recorded a few times. This chain's CDR3 is CSAAGTGGLGYTF. The CDR3 nucleotides are TGCAGTGCCGCCGGGACAGGGGGCTTAGGCTACACCTTC. V and J are TRBV20-1 and TRBJ1-2, with TRBD1 matching over 12 bases. Per germline, CDR1 DFQATT and CDR2 SNEGSKA (reference sequence). This CDR3 contains 13 residues. The trim removed 6 bases at V and 8 bases at J, leaving 7 bases unmatched.

This clonotype was observed a few times. The rearrangement links TRBV28 to TRBJ2-1, with 8 bases aligning to TRBD2. There are 16 residues in the CDR3. Per germline, CDR1 MDHEN and CDR2 SYDVKM. J gave up 5 bases and V 2 bases, and 8 bases lay outside the gene matches. In DNA, the CDR3 is TGTGCCAGCAGTTTACTGTCGGCGGGGGGAAACAATGAGCAGTTCTTC. It specifies CASSLLSAGGNNEQFF.

The chain links TRBV24-1 to TRBJ2-7, with D unclear. Germline V CDR1 and CDR2: KGHDR, SFDVKD. The CDR3 runs to 12 residues. The V gene lost 8 bases and the J gene lost 5 bases, with 12 bases spanning the gap. The CDR3 reads CATKGSSDEQYF. CDR3 coding DNA: TGTGCCACCAAAGGGTCCAGTGACGAGCAGTACTTC.

The chain joins TRBV12-3 or TRBV12-4 to TRBJ2-3, with 9 bases matching TRBD2. Trimming at V came to 5 bases and at J to 5 bases, leaving 11 bases not matched to a gene. The CDR3 totals 16 residues. In DNA, the CDR3 is TGTGCCAGCAGTCCGGAGGGACTAGCTTCGGGAGATACGCAGTATTTT. Translated, it gives CASSPEGLASGDTQYF.

The genes are TRBV4-2 and TRBJ2-2; 7 nucleotides align to TRBD1. V lost 4 bases and J lost 1; bases outside the gene matches: 6. This CDR3 comprises 16 residues. The germline V gene has CDR1 LGHNA and CDR2 YNFKEQ. The CDR3, as DNA: TGTGCCAGCAGCCTAGGACAGGCGAAGAACACCGGGGAGCTGTTTTTT. It yields the protein CASSLGQAKNTGELFF.

This clonotype came up a few times. This chain uses TRBV19 with TRBJ1-3; D unclear. With 9 bases removed from V and 1 base from J, the gap between germline ends came to 16 bases. Germline assignment: CDR1 LNHDA and CDR2 SQIVND (reference sequence). This CDR3 comprises 15 residues. CDR3 DNA sequence: TGTGCCAGCAGCTCTGAGTCGGCTTCTGGAAACACCATATATTTT. It is translated as CASSSESASGNTIYF.

There are many counts of this clonotype. The V and J genes are TRBV12-3 or TRBV12-4 and TRBJ1-6; D is unclear. The CDR3 length is 13 residues. The V gene lost 1 base and the J gene lost 10 bases, with 8 bases spanning the gap. The CDR3 sequence: CASSLGSPSPLHF. For the CDR3, the DNA is TGTGCCAGCAGTTTAGGGAGTCCGTCACCCCTCCACTTT.

The chain couples TRBV6-2 or TRBV6-3 to TRBJ2-3, with 7 nucleotides matching TRBD2. This CDR3 comprises 15 residues. CDR1 and CDR2 (germline): MNHEY, SVGEGT. V shed 6 bases and J 4 bases; nucleotides not matched to a gene: 10. The CDR3 reads CASSPSGGPPDTQYF. The CDR3 coding sequence is TGTGCCAGCAGCCCTAGCGGTGGCCCCCCAGATACGCAGTATTTT.

To note about this clonotype: This may be a read error, as it is one base from a much larger clone. V gene TRBV7-9 combines with J gene TRBJ2-1, with 9 bases that match TRBD2. Germline-derived CDR1 and CDR2 are SEHNR and FQNEAQ (reference sequence). The CDR3 runs to 18 residues. J gave up 5 bases and V 0 bases, and 11 bases lay outside the gene matches. The CDR3 loop is CASSLATYLAGEHNEQFF. The CDR3 DNA follows: TGTGCCAGCAGCTTAGCCACCTACTTAGCGGGGGAGCACAATGAGCAGTTCTTC.

There are a few counts of this clonotype. The chain has TRBV7-2 and TRBJ2-1, with D tentatively TRBD2 (7 bases). Trimming left V 5 bases short and J 2 bases short, with 13 bases between. This CDR3 has 15 residues. CDR1 is SGHTA, CDR2 FQGNSA, per germline. CDR3 sequence reads: CASSPDGGPYNEQFF. As DNA, the CDR3 is TGTGCCAGCAGCCCGGACGGGGGGCCCTACAATGAGCAGTTCTTC.

Concerning this clonotype itself: Germline is not matched at one junction end, which may reflect a read error. This chain connects TRBV30 to TRBJ2-4; D may match TRBD1 or TRBD2 (6 bases each). Per germline, CDR1 GTSNPN and CDR2 SVGIG (reference sequence). The CDR3 is 14 amino acids. The CDR3 DNA follows: TGTGCCTGGAGCGGGAGTGGGGGCAAAAACATTCAGTGCTTC. Translation: CAWSGSGGKNIQCF.

The chain combines TRBV7-9 with TRBJ2-1; 11 bases fit TRBD2. Germline CDR1 SEHNR, CDR2 FQNEAQ (reference sequence). The CDR3 totals 17 residues. V gave up 4 bases and J gave up 6 bases; unmatched junction bases: 11. DNA of the CDR3: TGTGCCAGCAGCTCCGCCCCCGGGACTAGCGGAGCCAATGAGCAGTTCTTC. This translates into CASSSAPGTSGANEQFF.

This clonotype was picked up a small number of times. V gene TRBV4-1 combines with J gene TRBJ1-5; possibly TRBD1 for D (6 bases). The CDR3 is 16 amino acids. Trimming shortened V by 4 bases and J by 6 bases, and 19 bases separated the two germline ends. CDR1 MGHRA and CDR2 YSYEKL come from the germline V gene. The CDR3 DNA follows: TGCGCCAGCAGCCGGGAGGACAGCCGAGGTGGTCAGCCCCAGCATTTT. Amino acid sequence: CASSREDSRGGQPQHF.